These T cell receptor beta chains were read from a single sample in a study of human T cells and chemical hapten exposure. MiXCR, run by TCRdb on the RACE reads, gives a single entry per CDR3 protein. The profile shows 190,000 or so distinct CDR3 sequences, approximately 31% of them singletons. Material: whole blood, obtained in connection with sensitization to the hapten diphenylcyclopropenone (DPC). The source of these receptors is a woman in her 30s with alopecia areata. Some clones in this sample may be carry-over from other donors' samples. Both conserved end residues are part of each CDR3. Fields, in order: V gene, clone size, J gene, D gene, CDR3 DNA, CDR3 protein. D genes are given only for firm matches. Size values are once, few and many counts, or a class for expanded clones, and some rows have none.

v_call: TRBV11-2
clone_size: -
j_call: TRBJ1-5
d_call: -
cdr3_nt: TGTGCCAGCAGCTGGGCTAGCAATCAGCCCCAGCATTTT
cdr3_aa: CASSWASNQPQHF

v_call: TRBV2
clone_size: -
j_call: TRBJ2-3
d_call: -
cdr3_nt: TGTGCCAGCACTTTGACAGTACGCACAGATACGCAGTATTTT
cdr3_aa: CASTLTVRTDTQYF

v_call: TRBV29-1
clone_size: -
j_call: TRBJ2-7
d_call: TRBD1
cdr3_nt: TGCAGCGTTGAGGACAGGGGCGCCTACGAGCAGTACTTC
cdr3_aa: CSVEDRGAYEQYF

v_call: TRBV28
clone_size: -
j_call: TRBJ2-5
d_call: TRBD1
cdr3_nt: TGTGCCAGCAGTTTCCCCGGACAGGGGATAGAGACCCAGTACTTC
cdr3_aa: CASSFPGQGIETQYF

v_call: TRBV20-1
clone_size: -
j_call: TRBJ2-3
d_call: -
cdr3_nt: TGCAGTGCTACAATCACAGATACGCAGTATTTT
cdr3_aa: CSATITDTQYF

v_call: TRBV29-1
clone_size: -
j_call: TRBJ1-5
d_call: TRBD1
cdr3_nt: TGCAGCGTTGGGACAGGGGGAAAGAATCAGCCCCAGCATTTT
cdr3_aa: CSVGTGGKNQPQHF

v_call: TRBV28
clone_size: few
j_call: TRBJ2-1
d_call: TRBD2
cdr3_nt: TGTGCCAGCAGTTTATACGGGGGGTACAATGAGCAGTTCTTC
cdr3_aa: CASSLYGGYNEQFF

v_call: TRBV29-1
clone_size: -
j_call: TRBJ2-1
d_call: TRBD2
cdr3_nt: TGCAGCGTTGAGTCTCCCGCGGCCCGGGGACTAGCGGGAGGGACGGGTAATGAGCAGTTCTTC
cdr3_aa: CSVESPAARGLAGGTGNEQFF

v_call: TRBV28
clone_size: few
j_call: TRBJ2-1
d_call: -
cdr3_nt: TGTGCCAGCAGTTCCCCCGGGCCTTACAATGAGCAGTTCTTC
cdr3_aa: CASSSPGPYNEQFF

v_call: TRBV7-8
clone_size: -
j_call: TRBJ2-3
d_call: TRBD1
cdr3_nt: TGTGCCAGCAGCCTCCGCCCGGAGACAGGGAAGGGAGATACGCAGTATTTT
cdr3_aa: CASSLRPETGKGDTQYF

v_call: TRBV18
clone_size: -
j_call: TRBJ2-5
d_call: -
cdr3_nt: TGTGCCAGCTCACCACCGGCGGGTCAAGAGACCCAGTACTTC
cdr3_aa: CASSPPAGQETQYF